These 27 T cell receptor beta chains were sequenced from one sample in a study of blood T cells in healthy people across ages (dated by TCRdb to between 2014 and 2016). The library came from 5' RACE. Sequenced using an Illumina HiSeq 2500. A second PCR of about 6 to 11 cycles was performed with a sample-barcoded 5' primer and a J-beta primer mix. The raw public data were reprocessed by TCRdb itself: fastp quality trimming at Q25, MiXCR clonotype calling, in-frame beta chains only. Rows matching on CDR3 protein sequence are summarized as one entry with the most common DNA and genes. The sample yields under 2 million distinct CDR3 sequences; roughly 32% were counted once. Around 10% of the sample rests with the top ten. What was sequenced was blood. All receptors derive from a woman between 25 and 40 years old in good health.

The gene calls are TRBV12-1 and TRBJ2-5; the table's D call, TRBD1, was not checked against the DNA. TRBV12-1 is given as a pseudogene. CDR3 length equals 11 residues. CDR3 protein: CAIAHSETQYF. The CDR3 DNA reads as TGTGCCATCGCCCACTCGGAGACCCAGTACTTC.

The rearrangement joins TRBV5-1 to TRBJ1-2; TRBD1 matches at 8 bases. The CDR3 is 15 residues long. Germline CDR1 SGHRS, CDR2 YFSETQ. V was pared by 3 bases and J by 4 bases, with 8 bases of the junction left unmatched. The chain's CDR3 is CASSSGQGNRYGYTF. CDR3 sequence (DNA): TGCGCCAGCAGCTCTGGACAGGGAAATCGCTATGGCTACACCTTC.

J is TRBJ2-7 and V is TRBV6-1; TRBD2 aligns across 7 bases. Germline CDR1 MNHNS, CDR2 SASEGT. This CDR3 region has 17 residues. The V and J ends lost 5 bases and 4 bases, in that order; junction bases with no gene match: 17. The chain's CDR3 is CASSPARSGVLRYEQYF. The DNA of the CDR3 is TGTGCCAGCAGTCCTGCGAGGAGCGGGGTTCTCAGGTACGAGCAGTACTTC.

The gene calls are TRBV30 and TRBJ2-7; 8 bases line up with TRBD2. The CDR3 runs to 12 residues. V was pared by 5 bases and J by 4 bases, with 4 bases of the junction left unmatched. Germline V gene lookup returns CDR1 GTSNPN and CDR2 SVGIG (reference sequence). CDR3 coding DNA: TGTGCCTGGGCGACTAGCGCTTACGAGCAGTACTTC. This sequence encodes CAWATSAYEQYF.

The chain links TRBV12-3 or TRBV12-4 to TRBJ2-6; 8 nucleotides align to TRBD1. After removal of 7 bases from V and 1 base from J, the junction contained 6 bases not matched to a gene. This CDR3 is built from 16 residues. DNA for the CDR3: TGTGCCAGCACCGGGGACAGGCCTTCTGGGGCCAACGTCCTGACTTTC. As protein: CASTGDRPSGANVLTF.

The chain links TRBV7-9 to TRBJ2-1; 10 bases are a match to TRBD1. The CDR3 runs to 16 residues. CDR1 SEHNR and CDR2 FQNEAQ come from the germline V gene (reference sequence). The ends lost 1 base at V and 2 bases at J; junction bases unmatched: 2. This CDR3 reads CASSLGGQGTYNEQFF. CDR3 sequence (DNA): TGTGCCAGCAGCTTAGGGGGACAGGGGACCTACAATGAGCAGTTCTTC.

This clonotype was recorded at least ten times. The chain has TRBV10-3 and TRBJ1-2; TRBD1 matches 8 bases. CDR3 length: 13 amino acids. CDR1 ENHRY and CDR2 SYGVKD come from the germline V gene. The ends lost 8 bases at V and 5 bases at J; junction bases unmatched: 7. CDR3 bases: TGTGCCATCTCCTCGGACAGGGTTTATGGCTACACCTTC. Protein product: CAISSDRVYGYTF.

The sample holds many counts of this clonotype. V is TRBV4-1 and J is TRBJ2-7; TRBD1 agrees at 7 bases. CDR3 length: 13 residues. The V gene end was trimmed by 1 base and the J gene end by 4 bases; junction bases not matched to a gene: 1. Germline V CDR1 and CDR2: MGHRA, YSYEKL. The CDR3 reads CASSQVRGYEQYF. CDR3 sequence (DNA): TGCGCCAGCAGCCAAGTCAGGGGGTACGAGCAGTACTTC.

This clonotype was recorded a few times. The chain employs TRBV4-2 and TRBJ1-2; 7 bases are a match to TRBD1. CDR3 size: 16 residues. From germline, CDR1 is LGHNA and CDR2 YNFKEQ. V lost 3 bases, J lost 1 base, and 8 bases stayed unmatched. CDR3 in DNA: TGTGCCAGCAGCCAGGGTTACCCAGGGGGTAACTATGGCTACACCTTC. It yields the protein CASSQGYPGGNYGYTF.

This clonotype showed up just a few times. V gene TRBV20-1 combines with J gene TRBJ2-1; 15 nucleotides align to TRBD2. Germline V CDR1 and CDR2: DFQATT, SNEGSKA (reference sequence). J lost 9 bases, V lost 3 bases, and 9 bases had no gene match. The CDR3 runs 16 residues. In DNA form, the CDR3 reads TGCAGTGCTAGGGCCGGGACTAGCGGGAGGTCCGGTGAGCAGTTCTTC. Translating it yields CSARAGTSGRSGEQFF.

The rearrangement links TRBV25-1 to TRBJ2-7; D possibly corresponds to TRBD1 (5 bases). The V gene lost 3 bases and the J gene lost 12 bases, with 27 bases spanning the gap. This CDR3 region has 16 residues. Germline lookup yields CDR1 MGHDK and CDR2 SYGVNS. The DNA for the CDR3 is TGTGCCAGCAGTGAGGGATTATTGATTGTGGCAGGGAAGTGGTACTTC. Its translation is CASSEGLLIVAGKWYF.

This clonotype was picked up one time. This chain uses TRBV9 with TRBJ2-1; D is perhaps TRBD2 (6 bases). The V gene's germline CDR1 is SGDLS and CDR2 YYNGEE. The CDR3 spans 16 residues. With 3 bases removed from V and 5 bases from J, the gap between germline ends came to 18 bases. CDR3 sequence (DNA): TGTGCCAGCAGCGCAGGTAGGGGAGGCTTACACAATGAGCAGTTCTTC. Its protein is CASSAGRGGLHNEQFF.

The chain employs TRBV30 and TRBJ2-1; a weak D match, TRBD2 (5 bases). The CDR3 sequence is 12 residues long. V was clipped by 2 bases and J by 7 bases, with 9 bases between them. The germline V gene encodes CDR1 GTSNPN and CDR2 SVGIG (reference sequence). This CDR3 is CAWSPTGNEQFF. CDR3 nucleotides: TGTGCCTGGAGTCCCACGGGGAATGAGCAGTTCTTC.

The chain joins TRBV6-5 to TRBJ2-7, with D maybe TRBD1 (5 bases). Per germline, CDR1 MNHEY and CDR2 SVGAGI. V was shortened by 2 bases and J by 7 bases, with 18 bases between the two germline ends. The CDR3 length is 15 residues. CDR3 sequence: CASSYNDGHGLEQYF. The CDR3 DNA sequence: TGTGCCAGCAGTTACAATGATGGACACGGTCTTGAGCAGTACTTC.

The genes are TRBV12-3 or TRBV12-4 and TRBJ2-1; 12 bases map to TRBD2. The CDR3 extends over 20 amino acids. Germline trimming cut 7 bases from V and 4 bases from J; bases unmatched to any gene: 20. The CDR3 loop is CASNSKRLTGLAGLYNEQFF. The CDR3 coding sequence is TGTGCCAGCAATTCGAAGAGACTAACCGGACTAGCGGGACTTTACAATGAGCAGTTCTTC.

This clonotype was recorded only once. The rearrangement joins TRBV29-1 to TRBJ2-1; D possibly corresponds to TRBD2 (6 bases). Trimming took 8 bases from V and 6 from J, leaving 17 bases between them. This CDR3 spans 13 amino acids. Germline CDR1 is SQVTM and CDR2 is ANQGSEA. CDR3: CSMERGLANEQFF. CDR3 sequence (DNA): TGCAGCATGGAGAGGGGACTCGCCAATGAGCAGTTCTTC.

With respect to this clonotype: One end of the junction does not line up with germline, which may come from a read error. This chain joins TRBV3-1 and TRBJ1-2; unclear D gene. The CDR3 has 15 amino acids. Looked up from germline, CDR1 is LGHDT and CDR2 is YNNKEL (reference sequence). CDR3 in DNA: TGTGCCAGCAGTCAAGAGTTAATAGCTGACTATGGCTACACCTTC. This encodes CASSQELIADYGYTF.

This clonotype came up a few times. The V and J genes are TRBV7-6 and TRBJ2-1, with D maybe TRBD2 (6 bases). Looked up from germline, CDR1 is SGHVS and CDR2 is FNYEAQ. This CDR3 has 17 amino acids. The V end was cut by 1 base, the J end by 4 bases, with 17 bases between. As DNA, the CDR3 is TGTGCCAGCAGCTTAGAATCGGCTAGCGCGTTATACAATGAGCAGTTCTTC. Its translation is CASSLESASALYNEQFF.

This chain connects TRBV9 to TRBJ2-7; D possibly corresponds to TRBD1 (6 bases). V lost 0 bases and J 2 bases, leaving 12 bases between the germline ends. There are 15 residues in the CDR3. The V gene's germline CDR1 is SGDLS and CDR2 YYNGEE. The CDR3 DNA sequence: TGTGCCAGCAGCGTAGAGCAGGGGCTGACCTACGAGCAGTACTTC. Residues: CASSVEQGLTYEQYF.

Comment on this clonotype: One end of the junction is discordant with germline, which a read error may explain. The rearrangement links TRBV4-1 to TRBJ1-2, with 7 bases lining up with TRBD1. In germline, CDR1 is MGHRA, CDR2 YSYEKL. The CDR3 length is 15 residues. Written as DNA, the CDR3 is TGCACCAGCAGCCAATCGACAGGGATCAACTATGGCTACACCTTC. Encoded protein: CTSSQSTGINYGYTF.

This clonotype has only a few counts. The chain combines TRBV20-1 with TRBJ1-2, with TRBD1 matching 7 bases. From germline, CDR1 is DFQATT and CDR2 SNEGSKA (reference sequence). After removal of 1 base from V and 7 bases from J, the junction contained 18 bases not matched to a gene. The CDR3 length is 17 residues. CDR3 loop: CSARGDLSGLRQGGYTF. The CDR3 DNA follows: TGCAGTGCTAGAGGGGATCTATCCGGGCTCCGACAGGGTGGCTACACCTTC.

This clonotype came up many times. This chain joins TRBV7-2 and TRBJ2-1; D remains unclear. The V gene's germline CDR1 is SGHTA and CDR2 FQGNSA. V dropped 1 base and J dropped 5 bases, with 6 bases sitting between them. The CDR3 length is 13 residues. In nucleotides, the CDR3 is TGTGCCAGCAGCTTAGTTCTGAACAATGAGCAGTTCTTC. The encoded protein is CASSLVLNNEQFF.

A few counts support this clonotype. This chain links TRBV9 with TRBJ1-2, with D unresolved. Trimming pared 0 bases from V and 5 bases from J, leaving 14 bases between. CDR1 and CDR2 (germline): SGDLS, YYNGEE. The CDR3 length is 15 residues. DNA of the CDR3: TGTGCCAGCAGCGTAGAGGACCGGTCCTCGTATGGCTACACCTTC. It specifies CASSVEDRSSYGYTF.

The chain couples TRBV28 to TRBJ2-1; D unresolved. Trimming pared 5 bases from V and 10 bases from J, leaving 18 bases between. Per the germline V gene, CDR1 is MDHEN and CDR2 is SYDVKM. The CDR3 totals 14 residues. The CDR3 DNA reads as TGTGCCAGCAGTAAACACGGCAGTTCCTACGAGCAGTTCTTC. This encodes CASSKHGSSYEQFF.

This clonotype has just a few counts. The chain is built from TRBV10-3 and TRBJ2-3, with D perhaps matching TRBD2 (6 bases). This CDR3 contains 17 residues. Germline CDR1 is ENHRY and CDR2 is SYGVKD. The V and J ends lost 0 bases and 0 bases respectively, with 13 bases between them. This CDR3 is CAISESIVRGSTDTQYF. As DNA, the CDR3 is TGTGCCATCAGTGAGTCGATAGTACGGGGGAGCACAGATACGCAGTATTTT.

V usage is TRBV5-1 and J usage is TRBJ2-2, with D unclear. Germline V gene data show CDR1 as SGHRS and CDR2 as YFSETQ. The CDR3 is 15 amino acids. V lost 4 bases, J lost 5 bases, and 15 bases lay in between. The CDR3 DNA follows: TGCGCCAGCAGCCCCCGTGGCAATGCAACCGGGGAGCTGTTTTTT. Protein: CASSPRGNATGELFF.

V and J are TRBV7-8 and TRBJ1-6; the D is unclear. Germline V gene lookup returns CDR1 SGHVS and CDR2 FQNEAQ. The CDR3 consists of 17 residues. V shed 1 base and J shed 0 bases, with 10 bases lying between them. This CDR3 reads CASSLVSVSSYNSPLHF. The DNA of the CDR3 is TGTGCCAGCAGCTTAGTCTCGGTCAGCTCCTATAATTCACCCCTCCACTTT.